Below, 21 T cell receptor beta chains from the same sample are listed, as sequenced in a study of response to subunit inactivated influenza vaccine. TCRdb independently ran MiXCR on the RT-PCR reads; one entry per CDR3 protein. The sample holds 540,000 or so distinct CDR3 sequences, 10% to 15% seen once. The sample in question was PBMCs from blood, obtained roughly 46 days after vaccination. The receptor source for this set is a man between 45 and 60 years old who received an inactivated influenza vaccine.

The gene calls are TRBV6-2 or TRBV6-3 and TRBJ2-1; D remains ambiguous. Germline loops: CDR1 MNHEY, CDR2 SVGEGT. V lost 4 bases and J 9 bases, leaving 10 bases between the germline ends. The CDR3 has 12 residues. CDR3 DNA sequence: TGTGCCAGCAGTTTATTAGTCGGTGAGCAGTTCTTC. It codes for CASSLLVGEQFF.

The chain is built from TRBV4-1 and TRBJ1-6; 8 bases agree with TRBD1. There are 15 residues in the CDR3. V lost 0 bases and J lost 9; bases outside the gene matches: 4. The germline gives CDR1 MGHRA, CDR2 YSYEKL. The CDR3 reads CASSQDRGLSSPLHF. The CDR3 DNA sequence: TGCGCCAGCAGCCAAGACAGGGGGCTTAGTTCACCCCTCCACTTT.

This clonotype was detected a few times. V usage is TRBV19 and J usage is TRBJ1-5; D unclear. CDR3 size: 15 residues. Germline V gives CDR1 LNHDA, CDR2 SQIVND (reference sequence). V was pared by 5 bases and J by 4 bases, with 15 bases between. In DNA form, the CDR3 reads TGTGCCAGTAGTGATTCCCTCATGACGAATCAGCCCCAGCATTTT. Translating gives CASSDSLMTNQPQHF.

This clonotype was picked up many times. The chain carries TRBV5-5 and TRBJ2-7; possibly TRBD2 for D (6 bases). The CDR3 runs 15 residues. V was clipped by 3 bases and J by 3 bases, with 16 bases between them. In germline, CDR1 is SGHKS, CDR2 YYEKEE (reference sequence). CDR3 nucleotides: TGTGCCAGCAGCTCGAATTTAGCGGCAATCTACGAGCAGTACTTC. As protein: CASSSNLAAIYEQYF.

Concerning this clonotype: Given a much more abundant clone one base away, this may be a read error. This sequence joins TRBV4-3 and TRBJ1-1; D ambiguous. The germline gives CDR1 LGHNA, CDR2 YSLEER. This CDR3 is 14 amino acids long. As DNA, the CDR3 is TGCGCCAGGAGCCAGCAGAGTACGAACACTGAAGCTTTCTTT. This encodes CARSQQSTNTEAFF.

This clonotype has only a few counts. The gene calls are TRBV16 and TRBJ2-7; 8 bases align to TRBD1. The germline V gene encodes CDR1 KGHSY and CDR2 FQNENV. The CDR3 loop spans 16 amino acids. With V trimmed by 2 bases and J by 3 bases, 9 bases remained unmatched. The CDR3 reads CASSQNPQGAGYEQYF. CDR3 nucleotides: TGTGCCAGCAGCCAAAACCCCCAGGGGGCAGGCTACGAGCAGTACTTC. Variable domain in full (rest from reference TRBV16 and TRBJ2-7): GEEVAQTPKHLVRGEGQKAKLYCAPIKGHSYVFWYQQVLKNEFKFLISFQNENVFDETGMPKERFSAKCLPNSPCSLEIQATKLEDSAVYFCASSQNPQGAGYEQYFGPGTRLTVT.

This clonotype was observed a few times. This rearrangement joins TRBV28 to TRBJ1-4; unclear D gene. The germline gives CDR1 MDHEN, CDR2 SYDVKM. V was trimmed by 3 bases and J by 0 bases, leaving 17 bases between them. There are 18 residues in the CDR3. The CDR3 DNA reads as TGTGCCAGCAGTTTGATGGGCTTGACTTTGGCAACTAATGAAAAACTGTTTTTT. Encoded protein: CASSLMGLTLATNEKLFF. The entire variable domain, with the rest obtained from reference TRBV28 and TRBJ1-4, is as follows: DVKVTQSSRYLVKRTGEKVFLECVQDMDHENMFWYRQDPGLGLRLIYFSYDVKMKEKGDIPEGYSVSREKKERFSLILESASTNQTSMYLCASSLMGLTLATNEKLFFGSGTQLSVL.

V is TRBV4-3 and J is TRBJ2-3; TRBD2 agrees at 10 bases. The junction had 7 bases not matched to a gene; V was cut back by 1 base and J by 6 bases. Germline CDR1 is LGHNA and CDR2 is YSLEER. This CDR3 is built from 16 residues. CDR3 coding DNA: TGCGCCAGCAGCCAAGGGAGCGGGAGGGCCCTGGATACGCAGTATTTT. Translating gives CASSQGSGRALDTQYF.

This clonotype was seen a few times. CDR3 in amino acids: CASSRNQGGTPYEQYF. CDR3 nucleotides: TGTGCCAGCAGCCGTAACCAGGGGGGCACACCATACGAGCAGTACTTC. This sequence joins TRBV4-2 and TRBJ2-7; tentatively, D is TRBD1 (7 bases). V was pared by 4 bases and J by 4 bases, with 20 bases between. CDR3 length equals 16 residues. Germline assignment: CDR1 LGHNA and CDR2 YNFKEQ.

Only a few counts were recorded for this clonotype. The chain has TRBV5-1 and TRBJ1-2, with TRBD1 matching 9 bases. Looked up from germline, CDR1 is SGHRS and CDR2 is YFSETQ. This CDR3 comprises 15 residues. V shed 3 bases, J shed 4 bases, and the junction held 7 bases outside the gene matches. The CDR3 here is CASSSSTGGGYGYTF. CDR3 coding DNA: TGCGCCAGCAGCTCAAGTACAGGGGGCGGCTATGGCTACACCTTC.

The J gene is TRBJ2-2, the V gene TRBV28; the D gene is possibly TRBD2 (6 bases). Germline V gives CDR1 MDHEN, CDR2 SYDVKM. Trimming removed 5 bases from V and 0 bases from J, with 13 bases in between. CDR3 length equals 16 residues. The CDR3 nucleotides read TGTGCCAGCAGTCAACCGGGGGTACCGAACACCGGGGAGCTGTTTTTT. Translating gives CASSQPGVPNTGELFF.

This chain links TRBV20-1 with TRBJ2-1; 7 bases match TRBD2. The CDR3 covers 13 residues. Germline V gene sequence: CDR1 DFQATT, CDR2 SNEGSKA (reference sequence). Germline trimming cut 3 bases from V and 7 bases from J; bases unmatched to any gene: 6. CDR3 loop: CSARSWRENEQFF. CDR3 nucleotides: TGCAGTGCTAGGTCGTGGCGGGAGAATGAGCAGTTCTTC.

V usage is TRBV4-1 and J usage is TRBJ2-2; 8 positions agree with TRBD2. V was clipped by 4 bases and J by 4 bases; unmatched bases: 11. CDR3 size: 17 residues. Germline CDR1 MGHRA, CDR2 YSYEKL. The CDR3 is CASSLYNSGSGTGELFF. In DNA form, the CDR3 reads TGCGCCAGCAGCCTCTACAACAGCGGGAGCGGCACCGGGGAGCTGTTTTTT.

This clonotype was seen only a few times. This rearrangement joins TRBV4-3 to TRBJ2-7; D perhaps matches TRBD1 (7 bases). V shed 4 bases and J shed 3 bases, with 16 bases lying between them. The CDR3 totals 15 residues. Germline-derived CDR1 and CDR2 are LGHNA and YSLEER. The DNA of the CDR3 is TGCGCCAGCAGCCGCCTACGGGGGACAGTCTACGAGCAGTACTTC. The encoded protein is CASSRLRGTVYEQYF.

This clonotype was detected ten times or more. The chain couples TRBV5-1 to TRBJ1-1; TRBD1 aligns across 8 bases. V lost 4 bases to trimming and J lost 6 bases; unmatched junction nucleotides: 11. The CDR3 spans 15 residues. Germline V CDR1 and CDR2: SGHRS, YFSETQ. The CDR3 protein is CASSTTPGGGPEAFF. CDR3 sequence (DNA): TGCGCCAGCAGCACGACCCCAGGGGGCGGCCCTGAAGCTTTCTTT.

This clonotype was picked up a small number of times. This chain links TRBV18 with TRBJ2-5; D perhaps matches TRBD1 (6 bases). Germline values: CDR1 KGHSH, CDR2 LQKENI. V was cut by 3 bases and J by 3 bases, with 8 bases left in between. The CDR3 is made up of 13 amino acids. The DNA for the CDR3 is TGTGCCAGCTCACCCAACAGGGAAGAGACCCAGTACTTC. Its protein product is CASSPNREETQYF.

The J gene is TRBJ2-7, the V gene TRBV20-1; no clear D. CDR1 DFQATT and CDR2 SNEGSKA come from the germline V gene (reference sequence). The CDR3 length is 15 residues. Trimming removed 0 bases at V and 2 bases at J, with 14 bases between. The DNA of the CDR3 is TGCAGTGCTAGAGATCCCAGAGATATAACCTACGAGCAGTACGTC. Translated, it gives CSARDPRDITYEQYV.

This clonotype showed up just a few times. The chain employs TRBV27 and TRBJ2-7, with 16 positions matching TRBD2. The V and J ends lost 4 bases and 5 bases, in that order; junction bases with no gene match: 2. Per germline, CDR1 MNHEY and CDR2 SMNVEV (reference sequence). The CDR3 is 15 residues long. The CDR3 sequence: CASSWGLAGGDEQYF. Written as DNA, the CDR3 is TGTGCCAGCAGTTGGGGACTAGCGGGAGGGGACGAGCAGTACTTC.

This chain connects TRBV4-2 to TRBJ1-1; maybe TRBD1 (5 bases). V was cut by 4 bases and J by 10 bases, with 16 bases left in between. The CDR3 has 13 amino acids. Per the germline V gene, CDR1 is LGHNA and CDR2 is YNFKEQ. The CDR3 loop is CASSPGRAGVAFF. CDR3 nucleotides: TGTGCCAGCAGCCCCGGCAGGGCGGGGGTAGCTTTCTTT.

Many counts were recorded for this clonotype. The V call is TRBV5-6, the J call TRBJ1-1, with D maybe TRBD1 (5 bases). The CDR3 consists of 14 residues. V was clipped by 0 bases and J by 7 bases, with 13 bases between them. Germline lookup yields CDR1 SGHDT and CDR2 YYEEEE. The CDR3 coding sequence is TGTGCCAGCAGCTTGGCCGGGGCAGGGAATGAAGCTTTCTTT. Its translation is CASSLAGAGNEAFF.

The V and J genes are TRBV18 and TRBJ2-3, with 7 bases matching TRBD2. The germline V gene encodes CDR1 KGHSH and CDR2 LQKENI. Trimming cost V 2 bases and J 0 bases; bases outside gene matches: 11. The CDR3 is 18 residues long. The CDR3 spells CASSPVRSAGRSTDTQYF. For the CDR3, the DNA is TGTGCCAGCTCACCAGTACGATCAGCGGGGCGGAGCACAGATACGCAGTATTTT. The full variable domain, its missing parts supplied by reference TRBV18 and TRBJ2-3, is NAGVMQNPRHLVRRRGQEARLRCSPMKGHSHVYWYRQLPEEGLKFMVYLQKENIIDESGMPKERFSAEFPKEGPSILRIQQVVRGDSAAYFCASSPVRSAGRSTDTQYFGPGTRLTVL.